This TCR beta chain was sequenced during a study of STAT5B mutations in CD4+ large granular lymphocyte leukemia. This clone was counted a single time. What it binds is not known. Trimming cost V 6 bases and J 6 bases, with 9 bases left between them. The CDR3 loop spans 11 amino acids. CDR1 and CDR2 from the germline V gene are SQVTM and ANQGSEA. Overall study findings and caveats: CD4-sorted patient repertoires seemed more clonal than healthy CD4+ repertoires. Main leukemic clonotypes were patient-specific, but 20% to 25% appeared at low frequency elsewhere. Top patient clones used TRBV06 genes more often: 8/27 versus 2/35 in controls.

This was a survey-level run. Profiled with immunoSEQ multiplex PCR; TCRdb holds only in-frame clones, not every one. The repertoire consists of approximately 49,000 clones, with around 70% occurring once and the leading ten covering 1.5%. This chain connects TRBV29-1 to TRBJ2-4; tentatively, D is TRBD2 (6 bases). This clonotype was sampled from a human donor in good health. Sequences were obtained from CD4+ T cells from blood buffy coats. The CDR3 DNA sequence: TGCAGCGTCCAGGAGGGAAACATTCAGTACTTC. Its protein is CSVQEGNIQYF.